This TCR beta chain comes out of a study of blood T cell repertoires in COVID-19 (TCRdb year 2020). General notes on the study: Samples from collaborators originated in the United States, Italy and Spain and spanned both the acute and convalescent phases of COVID-19. The material from the prospective study consisted of cDNA or gDNA derived from T cells, B-cell-depleted T cells, or PBMCs. The dataset comprised deeply sampled blood TCRbeta repertoires from subjects exposed to, actively infected with, or recovered from COVID-19. The repertoires were released in a freely available public database meant as a resource for research on the immune response to SARS-CoV-2. The samples were drawn from two sources: the first 160 participants of the ongoing ImmuneRACE study, and fewer than 1,500 subjects contributed by 6 global collaborators. Nearly every sample came with metadata listing a de-identified subject ID, COVID-19 status, age in years and sex. Where HLA class I and class II types were available, the types were taken from metadata supplied by the sample provider, not from assay-based typing.

Spanning cysteine to phenylalanine, the CDR3 consists of 13 amino acids. Only the CDR3 region is kept as DNA, spanning 39 bases read in frame from base 1. CDR1 and CDR2 (KGHDR, SFDVKD) derive from the germline V gene. V lost 7 bases and J lost 1 base, and the count of bases not matched to a germline gene is 2. Overall results and qualifications from the work: The amount of clinical and demographic metadata varied by source and participant and was provided uncurated.

Comment on this clone: This receptor's antigen is unknown. Qualities for individual bases were not recorded, and no much larger clone is one base off.

The immunoSEQ Assay, a bias-controlled multiplex PCR, was used to amplify TCRbeta CDR3 regions from genomic DNA. As for how the authors treated the data: The number of nucleated cells in each sample was estimated from the amplification of reference gene primers within the assay. Sequence reads were collapsed and filtered to measure the absolute abundance of every unique TCRbeta CDR3 rearrangement. For each sample, productive Simpson clonality was calculated by taking the square root of Simpson's diversity index across productive rearrangements. TCRdb obtained this table from immuneACCESS and retained in-frame rearrangements with V and J assigned. These tables miss some clones; where compared with another copy, unresolved V genes account for less than half of the shortfall, and the remainder is unexplained. V and J calls and clone size follow that table, whereas D and trimming were derived from the DNA. This sample has about 100,000 clones in its table, and roughly 88% of those were observed once. The ten largest make up around 6.5% of the sample.

Collaborating institutions collected whole blood in K2EDTA tubes following their own protocols. For TCRbeta analysis, collaborator samples were shipped as frozen whole blood, as isolated PBMCs, or as DNA extracted from either sample type. This receptor chain uses TRBV24-1 and TRBJ1-1, with 7 junctional bases fitting TRBD1. Sequenced input: peripheral blood. The origin of this receptor is a woman aged 55-70 years with acute or convalescent COVID-19. The DNA sequence is TGTGCCACCAGCCGACAGGGGAACACTGAAGCTTTCTTT. Its translation reads: CATSRQGNTEAFF.